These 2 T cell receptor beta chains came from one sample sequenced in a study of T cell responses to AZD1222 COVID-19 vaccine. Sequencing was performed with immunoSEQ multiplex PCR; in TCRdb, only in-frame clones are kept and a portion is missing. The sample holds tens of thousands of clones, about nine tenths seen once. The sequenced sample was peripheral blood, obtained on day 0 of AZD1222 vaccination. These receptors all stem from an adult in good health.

CDR3 sequence (DNA): TGCGCCAGCAGCCAAGAAGGTTCAAGGAAGCAGTTCTTC. Its translation is CASSQEGSRKQFF. The rearrangement joins TRBV4-1 to TRBJ2-1; D uncertain. Per germline, CDR1 MGHRA and CDR2 YSYEKL. The V end was cut by 0 bases, the J end by 11 bases, with 11 bases between. The CDR3 is made up of 13 amino acids.

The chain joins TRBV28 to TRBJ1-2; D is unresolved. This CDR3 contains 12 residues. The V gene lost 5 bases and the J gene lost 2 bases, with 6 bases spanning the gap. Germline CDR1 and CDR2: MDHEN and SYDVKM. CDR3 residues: CASSRWNYGYTF. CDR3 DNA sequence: TGTGCCAGCAGTCGGTGGAACTATGGCTACACCTTC.